This note documents a single TCR beta chain sequence. These data originate in a study of control samples from healthy donors and cancer patients. With 1 base clipped from V and 2 bases from J, the junction kept 2 bases outside the gene matches. The CDR3 runs 17 residues. In germline, CDR1 is LGHNA, CDR2 YSLEER. This table comes from immunoSEQ multiplex PCR, and its TCRdb copy is limited to in-frame clones, with some not included. Of about 46,000 clones detected, 88% appear once; the ten largest clones hold 40%. Source material: PBMCs. The source is a man aged 45-60 years with head and neck cancer. This chain links TRBV4-3 with TRBJ2-2, with TRBD2 matching 12 bases. The CDR3 region is CASSQGLAGANTGELFF. The CDR3 nucleotides are TGCGCCAGCAGCCAAGGACTAGCGGGGGCCAACACCGGGGAGCTGTTTTTT.